Presented here are 8 T cell receptor beta chains from one specimen sequenced in a study of cytomegalovirus exposure and HLA in healthy donors listed by TCRdb under 2017. The library was built by means of the immunoSEQ multiplex PCR assay. A mixture of 60 forward primers for TCR Vbeta segments and 13 reverse primers for TCR Jbeta segments was used in the multiplex PCR. Not all clones reach the TCRdb copy of this immuneACCESS table, which keeps in-frame sequences only. Checked studies attribute under half of the gap to unresolved V genes and leave the rest unexplained. The table for this sample lists tens of thousands of clones; approximately 60% of them were counted only once. The ten largest clones capture about 2.9% of the sample. Material for sequencing was PBMCs. These receptors were collected from a woman in her forties or fifties in good health and CMV-seronegative.

This clone has only one observation. The V gene is TRBV27, the J gene TRBJ2-3, with a tentative D call TRBD1 (6 bases). This CDR3 contains 15 residues. Per the germline V gene, CDR1 is MNHEY and CDR2 is SMNVEV (reference sequence). V gave up 2 bases and J gave up 5 bases, with 14 bases separating them. CDR3 nucleotide sequence: TGTGCCAGCAGTTTAATCGCAGGGGCTGGAGATACGCAGTATTTT. Translating gives CASSLIAGAGDTQYF.

This clone has more than one count but fewer than ten. The V gene is TRBV4-2, the J gene TRBJ1-2; D is unresolved. V lost 0 bases and J 4 bases, leaving 9 bases between the germline ends. Germline assignment: CDR1 LGHNA and CDR2 YNFKEQ. The CDR3 runs to 14 residues. The chain's CDR3 is CASSQESVIYGYTF. The CDR3 DNA is TGTGCCAGCAGCCAAGAATCCGTAATCTATGGCTACACCTTC.

This chain joins TRBV19 and TRBJ2-1; D gene uncertain. The CDR3 has 14 residues. V was trimmed by 6 bases and J by 6 bases, leaving 15 bases between them. Germline V gives CDR1 LNHDA, CDR2 SQIVND (reference sequence). The CDR3 reads CASSLNLGSNEQFF. The CDR3 DNA is TGTGCCAGTAGCCTGAATCTAGGTTCCAATGAGCAGTTCTTC.

With regard to this clone: Relative to the germline gene, one junction end is altered; a read error may explain this. The chain is built from TRBV7-9 and TRBJ2-5; TRBD2 agrees at 12 bases. CDR1 SEHNR and CDR2 FQNEAQ come from the germline V gene (reference sequence). This CDR3 has 15 residues. Written as DNA, the CDR3 is TGTGCCAGCAGCCCCTGGACTAGCGGGATGGGTGACGTGGACTTC. Amino acids: CASSPWTSGMGDVDF. Variable domain in full (rest from reference TRBV7-9 and TRBJ2-5): DTGVSQNPRHKITKRGQNVTFRCDPISEHNRLYWYRQTLGQGPEFLTYFQNEAQLEKSRLLSDRFSAERPKGSFSTLEIQRTEQGDSAMYLCASSPWTSGMGDVDFGPGTRLLVL.

This CDR3 reads CASSFNSGWDTEAFF. For the CDR3, the DNA is TGTGCCAGCAGTTTCAACTCAGGGTGGGACACTGAAGCTTTCTTT. V and J are TRBV28 and TRBJ1-1, with D perhaps TRBD1 (5 bases). CDR1 and CDR2 (germline): MDHEN, SYDVKM. CDR3 length equals 15 residues. V was trimmed by 3 bases and J by 3 bases, leaving 14 bases between them.

The chain couples TRBV2 to TRBJ2-5; D is possibly TRBD2 (6 bases). Trimming left V 5 bases short and J 9 bases short, with 22 bases between. The CDR3 consists of 15 residues. Germline V gene data show CDR1 as SNHLY and CDR2 as FYNNEI. The CDR3 sequence: CASSPSTGAGGAQYF. Here the CDR3 DNA reads TGTGCCAGCAGTCCATCTACCGGGGCCGGCGGGGCCCAGTACTTC.

The rearrangement uses TRBV6-5 and TRBJ1-1; no definite D call. The germline V gene encodes CDR1 MNHEY and CDR2 SVGAGI. The CDR3 consists of 13 residues. Trimming removed 8 bases from V and 3 bases from J, with 13 bases in between. CDR3 sequence reads: CASSHGEDTEAFF. The CDR3 nucleotides read TGTGCCAGCTCCCACGGGGAGGACACTGAAGCTTTCTTT.

This chain uses TRBV27 with TRBJ1-2, with D maybe TRBD1 (5 bases). Germline V gene lookup returns CDR1 MNHEY and CDR2 SMNVEV (reference sequence). The V gene lost 2 bases and the J gene lost 8 bases, with 12 bases spanning the gap. The CDR3 has 13 residues. The CDR3 region is CASSLVGGTGYTF. CDR3 sequence (DNA): TGTGCCAGCAGTTTAGTGGGGGGAACGGGCTACACCTTC.